Listed here are 21 T cell receptor beta chains from one sample, sequenced in a study of cytomegalovirus exposure and HLA in healthy donors. This PCR relied on a set of 60 Vbeta primers and 13 Jbeta primers. The assay was immunoSEQ multiplex PCR, and TCRdb's table has in-frame clones only and misses some. The table records some 130,000 clones, 79% of them present only once. Material: PBMCs. The receptors shown here come from a man aged 18 to 29 in good health and CMV-seronegative.

This chain links TRBV7-2 with TRBJ1-5; TRBD1 matches at 10 bases. This CDR3 has 15 residues. V lost 4 bases, J lost 7 bases, and 7 bases stayed unmatched. Germline CDR1 is SGHTA and CDR2 is FQGNSA. This CDR3 reads CASSWYGTGDQPQHF. The CDR3 coding sequence is TGTGCCAGCAGCTGGTACGGGACAGGGGACCAGCCCCAGCATTTT.

This clone has only a few counts. The V call is TRBV5-6, the J call TRBJ1-2, with 8 bases that match TRBD1. Losses at the gene ends were 4 bases for V and 7 bases for J; bases not matched to a gene: 3. Looked up from germline, CDR1 is SGHDT and CDR2 is YYEEEE. The CDR3 has 12 residues. Here the CDR3 reads CASSPGGSGYTF. The CDR3 DNA follows: TGTGCCAGCAGCCCAGGGGGCAGTGGCTACACCTTC. The full variable domain, completed using reference TRBV5-6 and TRBJ1-2, is DAGVTQSPTHLIKTRGQQVTLRCSPKSGHDTVSWYQQALGQGPQFIFQYYEEEERQRGNFPDRFSGHQFPNYSSELNVNALLLGDSALYLCASSPGGSGYTFGSGTRLTVV.

The chain couples TRBV15 to TRBJ2-5; 8 positions agree with TRBD2. CDR1 LNHNV and CDR2 YYDKDF come from the germline V gene (reference sequence). The length of the CDR3 is 16 residues. J lost 5 bases, V lost 1 base, and 9 bases had no gene match. CDR3 loop: CATSRAGRGDGETQYF. As DNA, the CDR3 is TGTGCCACCAGCAGAGCCGGGCGGGGGGACGGGGAGACCCAGTACTTC.

This chain connects TRBV10-3 to TRBJ2-7, with 11 bases identical to TRBD2. The CDR3 sequence is 15 residues long. V was clipped by 5 bases and J by 3 bases; unmatched bases: 6. From germline, CDR1 is ENHRY and CDR2 SYGVKD. This chain's CDR3 is CAISQGLAGYYEQYF. In DNA, the CDR3 is TGTGCCATCAGTCAAGGACTAGCGGGCTACTACGAGCAGTACTTC.

The rearrangement uses TRBV5-4 and TRBJ2-7; possibly TRBD1 for D (5 bases). Trimming pared 1 base from V and 6 bases from J, leaving 11 bases between. The CDR3 runs 13 residues. CDR1 is SGHNT and CDR2 is YYREEE in the germline V gene (reference sequence). The CDR3: CASSLSITGEQYF. The DNA of the CDR3 is TGTGCCAGCAGCTTGTCAATCACAGGCGAGCAGTACTTC.

This clone was counted a few times. The chain recombines TRBV6-1 with TRBJ2-3; 14 bases agree with TRBD2. Germline V gene sequence: CDR1 MNHNS, CDR2 SASEGT. The CDR3 covers 23 residues. The V gene end was trimmed by 0 bases and the J gene end by 3 bases; junction bases not matched to a gene: 20. The CDR3 bases are TGTGCCAGCAGTGAAGCCTCTTTGTCCGGCTCGCGACTAGCGGGAGGGAGGACAGATACGCAGTATTTT. It yields the protein CASSEASLSGSRLAGGRTDTQYF.

The genes are TRBV18 and TRBJ2-7, with 9 bases lining up with TRBD2. V lost 5 bases, J lost 0 bases, and 8 bases stayed unmatched. CDR1 is KGHSH, CDR2 LQKENI, per germline. The CDR3 runs to 16 residues. The CDR3 region is CASSSRTSEPSYEQYF. Here the CDR3 DNA reads TGTGCCAGCTCATCTCGGACTAGCGAACCCTCCTACGAGCAGTACTTC. The whole variable domain, filled in from reference TRBV18 and TRBJ2-7, reads NAGVMQNPRHLVRRRGQEARLRCSPMKGHSHVYWYRQLPEEGLKFMVYLQKENIIDESGMPKERFSAEFPKEGPSILRIQQVVRGDSAAYFCASSSRTSEPSYEQYFGPGTRLTVT.

The chain couples TRBV9 to TRBJ2-2; 16 nucleotides match TRBD2. The CDR3 has 19 amino acids. V lost 3 bases, J lost 2 bases, and 7 bases stayed unmatched. Germline V CDR1 and CDR2: SGDLS, YYNGEE. The CDR3 DNA sequence: TGTGCCAGCAGCGATCCCGGGACTAGCGGGAGGGCCAACACCGGGGAGCTGTTTTTT. Its translation is CASSDPGTSGRANTGELFF.

This chain uses TRBV15 with TRBJ2-1, with 8 bases aligning to TRBD2. The CDR3 runs 16 residues. From germline, CDR1 is LNHNV and CDR2 YYDKDF (reference sequence). The ends lost 2 bases at V and 9 bases at J; junction bases unmatched: 12. This chain's CDR3 is CATSRSAGTRDIEQFF. In DNA form, the CDR3 reads TGTGCCACCAGCAGATCGGCCGGGACTAGGGATATTGAGCAGTTCTTC. The variable domain in full, completed from reference TRBV15 and TRBJ2-1, reads DAMVIQNPRYQVTQFGKPVTLSCSQTLNHNVMYWYQQKSSQAPKLLFHYYDKDFNNEADTPDNFQSRRPNTSFCFLDIRSPGLGDTAMYLCATSRSAGTRDIEQFFGPGTRLTVL.

With respect to this clone: One junction end disagrees with the germline gene, perhaps due to a read error. The chain couples TRBV28 to TRBJ1-2; 7 positions match TRBD1. CDR1 and CDR2 (germline): MDHEN, SYDVKM. The CDR3 is 12 amino acids. CDR3 loop: CASSLQRQGYPF. CDR3 in DNA: TGTGCCAGCAGTTTACAACGACAGGGCTACCCCTTC.

This clone was observed a handful of times. CDR3 region: CASSQDSQGIYEQYF. CDR3 coding DNA: TGTGCCAGCAGCCAAGATAGCCAGGGGATCTACGAGCAGTACTTC. This sequence joins TRBV4-2 and TRBJ2-7, with D maybe TRBD1 (6 bases). From germline, CDR1 is LGHNA and CDR2 YNFKEQ. This CDR3 has 15 amino acids. V was clipped by 0 bases and J by 3 bases, with 12 bases between them.

The chain joins TRBV18 to TRBJ1-3; D might be TRBD1 (5 bases). Germline V gene sequence: CDR1 KGHSH, CDR2 LQKENI. This CDR3 has 16 residues. Deletions cut 5 bases from V and 4 bases from J, with 18 bases between. CDR3 in amino acids: CASSTPLRTHGNTIYF. The DNA of the CDR3 is TGTGCCAGCTCAACCCCCCTACGGACACACGGAAACACCATATATTTT.

This clone is a singleton in its sample. The chain employs TRBV6-5 and TRBJ2-5; no reliable D call. The DNA end favors TRBJ2-7, so the J call may be wrong. Germline values: CDR1 MNHEY, CDR2 SVGAGI. The CDR3 consists of 15 residues. CDR3 loop: CASSYNSPPGDEQYF. In DNA form, the CDR3 reads TGTGCCAGCAGTTACAATAGCCCCCCCGGAGACGAGCAGTACTTC.

The rearrangement links TRBV11-2 to TRBJ2-5; 12 bases are shared with TRBD2. J lost 5 bases, V lost 4 bases, and 5 bases had no gene match. Germline V gene sequence: CDR1 SGHAT, CDR2 FQNNGV. This CDR3 is built from 15 residues. The CDR3 here is CASSSVTSGRETQYF. The CDR3 DNA sequence: TGTGCCAGCAGCTCCGTAACTAGCGGGAGGGAGACCCAGTACTTC.

The chain couples TRBV7-8 to TRBJ1-1; a weak D match, TRBD1 (5 bases). The CDR3 totals 13 residues. V was cut by 4 bases and J by 1 base, with 7 bases left in between. Per the germline V gene, CDR1 is SGHVS and CDR2 is FQNEAQ. CDR3 residues: CASSSTENTEAFF. The CDR3 DNA reads as TGTGCCAGCAGCTCGACAGAGAACACTGAAGCTTTCTTT.

This clone was found once. The chain links TRBV5-1 to TRBJ2-1; TRBD2 matches 14 bases. Germline CDR1 reads SGHRS; CDR2 reads YFSETQ. The CDR3 covers 16 residues. Trimming cost V 3 bases and J 7 bases; bases outside gene matches: 6. CDR3 residues: CASSSGTSGSRNEQFF. The DNA for the CDR3 is TGCGCCAGCAGCTCCGGGACTAGCGGGAGTAGGAATGAGCAGTTCTTC.

The chain uses TRBV28 and TRBJ2-2; TRBD2 is a possible D gene (5 bases). V lost 6 bases to trimming and J lost 6 bases, with 8 bases between them. The CDR3 covers 12 residues. Germline lookup yields CDR1 MDHEN and CDR2 SYDVKM. The CDR3 DNA follows: TGTGCCAGCAGGGGGAGTGCCGGGGAGCTGTTTTTT. Translating gives CASRGSAGELFF.

This clone has more than one count but fewer than ten. For the CDR3, the DNA is TGTGCCAGTTGCGGGCTCGCTGGGGCCAACGTCCTGACTTTC. As protein: CASCGLAGANVLTF. The chain is built from TRBV6-5 and TRBJ2-6; possible D gene TRBD2, 5 bases. Germline V lookup: CDR1 MNHEY, CDR2 SVGAGI. Trimming cost V 9 bases and J 2 bases, with 11 bases left between them. The CDR3 length is 14 residues.

The V and J genes are TRBV11-2 and TRBJ1-1, with D perhaps matching TRBD1 (6 bases). Looked up from germline, CDR1 is SGHAT and CDR2 is FQNNGV. This CDR3 region has 15 residues. Trimming removed 5 bases at V and 6 bases at J, with 19 bases between. CDR3 DNA sequence: TGTGCCAGCAGCAACTATACAGGGTTTTTCCCTGAAGCTTTCTTT. Translated, it gives CASSNYTGFFPEAFF.

The chain carries TRBV10-1 and TRBJ2-5, with 7 nucleotides matching TRBD1. From germline, CDR1 is WNHNN and CDR2 SYGVQD (reference sequence). V lost 6 bases and J lost 5; bases outside the gene matches: 12. The CDR3 consists of 15 residues. CDR3 region: CASSRGGQDRETQYF. CDR3 coding DNA: TGCGCCAGCAGCAGAGGGGGCCAGGACCGGGAGACCCAGTACTTC.

The chain joins TRBV5-1 to TRBJ2-5; tentatively, D is TRBD2 (6 bases). Germline V lookup: CDR1 SGHRS, CDR2 YFSETQ. V was cut by 4 bases and J by 0 bases, with 13 bases left in between. The CDR3 is made up of 15 amino acids. The CDR3 spells CASSAGNPDQETQYF. The CDR3, as DNA: TGCGCCAGCAGCGCGGGAAATCCTGACCAAGAGACCCAGTACTTC.